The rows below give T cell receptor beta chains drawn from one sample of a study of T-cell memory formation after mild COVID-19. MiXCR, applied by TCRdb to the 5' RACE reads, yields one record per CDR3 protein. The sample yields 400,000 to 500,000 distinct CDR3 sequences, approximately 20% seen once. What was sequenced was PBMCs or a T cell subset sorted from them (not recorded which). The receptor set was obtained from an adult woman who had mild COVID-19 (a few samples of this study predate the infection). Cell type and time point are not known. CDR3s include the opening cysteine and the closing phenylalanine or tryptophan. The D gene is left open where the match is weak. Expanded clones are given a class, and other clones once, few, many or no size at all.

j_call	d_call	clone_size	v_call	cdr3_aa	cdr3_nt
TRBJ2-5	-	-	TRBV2	CASQTPPDQETQYF	TGTGCCAGCCAGACCCCCCCGGATCAAGAGACCCAGTACTTC
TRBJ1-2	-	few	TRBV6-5	CASSYSSLYYGYTF	TGTGCCAGCAGTTATTCCTCACTCTACTATGGCTACACCTTC
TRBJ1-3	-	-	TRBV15	CATSRSLSGNTIYF	TGTGCCACCAGCAGAAGCCTCTCTGGAAACACCATATATTTT
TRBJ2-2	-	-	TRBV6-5	CASSFLSRVTGELFF	TGTGCCAGCAGTTTCCTTTCCAGGGTTACCGGGGAGCTGTTTTTT
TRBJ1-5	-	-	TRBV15	CATSRDRWTNQPQHF	TGTGCCACCAGCAGAGATCGGTGGACCAATCAGCCCCAGCATTTT
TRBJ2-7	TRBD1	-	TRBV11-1	CASSSFKGARNEQYF	TGTGCCAGCAGCTCGTTTAAGGGGGCGCGCAACGAGCAGTACTTC
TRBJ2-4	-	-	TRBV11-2	CASSPVRENIQYF	TGTGCCAGCAGCCCGGTGCGTGAAAACATTCAGTACTTC
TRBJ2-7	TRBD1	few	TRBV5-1	CASRDGTGPYEQYF	TGCGCCAGCCGAGACGGGACAGGGCCCTACGAGCAGTACTTC
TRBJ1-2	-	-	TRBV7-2	CASSLGVWGANYGYTF	TGTGCCAGCAGCTTAGGAGTTTGGGGAGCTAACTATGGCTACACCTTC
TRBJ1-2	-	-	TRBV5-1	CASSLAALGDYGYTF	TGCGCCAGCAGCTTGGCGGCACTGGGGGACTATGGCTACACCTTC
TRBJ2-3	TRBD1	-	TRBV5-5	CASYLRGRGTDTQYF	TGTGCCAGCTATTTAAGGGGGCGCGGTACAGATACGCAGTATTTT
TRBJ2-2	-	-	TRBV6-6	CASSYQYPGELFF	TGTGCCAGCAGTTACCAGTATCCCGGGGAGCTGTTTTTT
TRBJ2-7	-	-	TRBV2	CASSDKVPYF	TGTGCCAGCAGTGATAAAGTCCCGTACTTC
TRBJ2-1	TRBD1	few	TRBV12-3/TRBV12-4	CASSRPGTGQRDEQFF	TGTGCCAGCAGCCGACCCGGGACAGGGCAACGGGATGAGCAGTTCTTC
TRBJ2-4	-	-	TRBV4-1	CASSQVAGPKNIQYF	TGCGCCAGCAGCCAAGTTGCGGGGCCCAAAAACATTCAGTACTTC
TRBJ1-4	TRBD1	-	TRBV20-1	CSARQGPLATNEKLFF	TGCAGTGCCAGACAGGGGCCCCTTGCAACTAATGAAAAACTGTTTTTT
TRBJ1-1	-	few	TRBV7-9	CASSFPAGTMNTEAFF	TGTGCCAGCAGCTTCCCCGCGGGAACCATGAACACTGAAGCTTTCTTT
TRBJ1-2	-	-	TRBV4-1	CASSQGLGGGFYGYTF	TGCGCCAGCAGCCAAGGTCTTGGGGGGGGATTCTATGGCTACACCTTC
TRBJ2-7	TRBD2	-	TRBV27	CASSLRDYHYEQYF	TGTGCCAGCAGTTTACGGGACTACCACTACGAGCAGTACTTC
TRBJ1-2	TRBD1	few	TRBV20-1	CSARDLATGDYGYTF	TGCAGTGCTAGAGATTTGGCGACAGGGGACTATGGCTACACCTTC
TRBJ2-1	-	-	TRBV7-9	CASSFRDYNEQFF	TGTGCCAGCAGCTTCAGGGATTACAATGAGCAGTTCTTC
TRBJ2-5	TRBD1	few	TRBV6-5	CASSYTPGQQETQYF	TGTGCCAGCAGTTACACCCCGGGACAGCAAGAGACCCAGTACTTC
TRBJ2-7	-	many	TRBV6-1	CASSDDLYEQYF	TGTGCCAGCAGTGATGACCTCTACGAGCAGTACTTC
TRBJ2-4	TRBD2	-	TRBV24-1	CATSDGLAVNIQYF	TGTGCCACCAGTGACGGACTAGCGGTAAACATTCAGTACTTC
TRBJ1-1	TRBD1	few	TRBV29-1	CSVEGDSTEAFF	TGCAGCGTTGAAGGGGACAGCACTGAAGCTTTCTTT
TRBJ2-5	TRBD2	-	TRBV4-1	CASSQGTSEGWETQYF	TGCGCCAGCAGCCAAGGGACTAGCGAGGGCTGGGAGACCCAGTACTTC
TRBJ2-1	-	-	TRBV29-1	CSVEDQGGLLYNEQFF	TGCAGCGTTGAAGATCAAGGGGGACTTCTCTACAATGAGCAGTTCTTC
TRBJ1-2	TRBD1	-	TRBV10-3	CAISSSLGGTDNYGYTF	TGTGCCATCAGTTCCTCATTGGGAGGGACAGATAACTATGGCTACACCTTC
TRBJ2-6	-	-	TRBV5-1	CASRLQWDGANVLTF	TGCGCCAGCAGATTGCAGTGGGATGGGGCCAACGTCCTGACTTTC
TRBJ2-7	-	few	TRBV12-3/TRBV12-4	CASSSGTPEVHEQYF	TGTGCCAGCAGCTCCGGGACTCCGGAGGTCCACGAGCAGTACTTC
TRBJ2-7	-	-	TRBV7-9	CASSSWEEELLF	TGTGCCAGCAGCTCCTGGGAGGAAGAGCTGCTCTTC
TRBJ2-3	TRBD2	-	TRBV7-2	CASSLGLAGVGTQYF	TGTGCCAGCAGCCTCGGACTAGCGGGAGTCGGTACGCAGTATTTT
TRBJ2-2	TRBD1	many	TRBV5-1	CASQGDSITGELFF	TGCGCCAGCCAGGGGGACAGCATCACCGGGGAGCTGTTTTTT
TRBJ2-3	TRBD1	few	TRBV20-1	CSAYDRGSTDTQYF	TGCAGTGCATACGACAGGGGGTCCACAGATACGCAGTATTTT
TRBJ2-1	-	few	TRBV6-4	CASSQSPTYNEQFF	TGTGCCAGCAGTCAGAGCCCAACCTACAATGAGCAGTTCTTC
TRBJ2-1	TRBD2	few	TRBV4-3	CASSQDRGLAALLTYNEQFF	TGCGCCAGCAGCCAAGATCGGGGACTAGCGGCACTCTTAACTTACAATGAGCAGTTCTTC